This T cell receptor beta chain stems from a study of Graves' ophthalmopathy and Graves' hyperthyroidism. Overall study findings and caveats: This model predicted ophthalmopathy progression (sensitivity roughly 71%, specificity around 72%). Most expanded clonotypes in thyroid above 0.001 frequency also showed up in blood.

This CDR3 is built from 12 residues. Germline V gene sequence: CDR1 DFQATT, CDR2 SNEGSKA (reference sequence). RNA transcripts yielded amplified TCR beta CDR3 regions. HTBI-primed RT-PCR formed the first round, and a multiplex PCR formed the second. A single record per CDR3 protein comes from TCRdb applying MiXCR to the multiplex PCR reads. The data show 300,000 to 400,000 distinct CDR3 sequences, with roughly a sixth seen just once and about 12% held by the top ten. As for this clonotype: Its antigen is currently unknown.

Those donors who had ophthalmopathy presented with moderate-to-severe activity, a CAS of ≥3, a NOSPECS of ≥4 and a duration under 3 months. The clonotype originates from an adult man with Graves' ophthalmopathy. Input material: peripheral blood. J is TRBJ2-7 and V is TRBV20-1, with D hard to call. The CDR3 nucleotides are TGCGCTACACCGAACCCAACCTACGAGCAGTACTTC. This translates into CATPNPTYEQYF.